This T cell receptor (beta chain) originates from a study of blood T cell repertoires in COVID-19. This clone was seen a few times. Measured with immunoSEQ multiplex PCR; TCRdb has only the in-frame clones, and not every one. The table records about 270,000 clones, around four fifths of them present only once. This CDR3 region has 12 residues. Trimming left V 4 bases short and J 10 bases short, with 8 bases between. The TCR sequence derives from a woman aged 50 to 60 who had recovered from COVID-19. The sample consisted of peripheral blood. The chain uses TRBV12-3 or TRBV12-4 and TRBJ1-6; D is unresolved. The chain's CDR3 is CASSYAGSPLHF. The CDR3 nucleotides read TGTGCCAGCAGTTATGCGGGCTCACCCCTCCACTTT.